This T cell receptor (beta chain) originates from a study of shared clonotypes between healthy human individuals. General observations from the study: Clonotypes which were not shared had lower generation probabilities than clonotypes that all four donors shared.

A word on this clone: The antigen is undetermined. The sample has other DNA sequences that encode this CDR3 too.

Naive CD8 cells comprised CD45RO-negative, CCR7-positively selected cells, excluding terminally differentiated effector memory CD45RA+ cells. Clones were read by immunoSEQ multiplex PCR, and TCRdb kept only the in-frame ones, dropping some. The sample has nearly 2 million clones, approximately 94% seen once. The length of the CDR3 is 14 residues. V was pared by 0 bases and J by 0 bases, with 6 bases between. The germline CDR1 and CDR2 sequences are SGHRS and YFSETQ. The gene calls are TRBV5-1 and TRBJ1-1; D unresolved. This sequence originates from a man aged 18 to 30 in good health. Material for sequencing was naive CD8+ T cells sorted from blood. The CDR3 reads CASSLADMNTEAFF. CDR3 nucleotides: TGCGCCAGCAGCTTGGCCGATATGAACACTGAAGCTTTCTTT.